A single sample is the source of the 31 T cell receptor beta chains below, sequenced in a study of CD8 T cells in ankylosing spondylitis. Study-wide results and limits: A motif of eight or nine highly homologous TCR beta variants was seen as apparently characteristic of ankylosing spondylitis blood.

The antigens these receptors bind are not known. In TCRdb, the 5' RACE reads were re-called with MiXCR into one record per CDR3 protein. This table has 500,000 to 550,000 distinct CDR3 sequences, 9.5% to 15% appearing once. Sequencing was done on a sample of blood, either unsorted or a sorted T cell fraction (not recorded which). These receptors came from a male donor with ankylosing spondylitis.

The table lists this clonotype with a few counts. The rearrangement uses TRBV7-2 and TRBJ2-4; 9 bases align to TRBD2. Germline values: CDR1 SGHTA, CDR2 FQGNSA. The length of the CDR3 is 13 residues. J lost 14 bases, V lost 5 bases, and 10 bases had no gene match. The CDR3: CASSLFSGSLKYF. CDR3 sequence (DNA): TGTGCCAGCAGCCTATTTAGCGGGAGTTTAAAGTACTTC.

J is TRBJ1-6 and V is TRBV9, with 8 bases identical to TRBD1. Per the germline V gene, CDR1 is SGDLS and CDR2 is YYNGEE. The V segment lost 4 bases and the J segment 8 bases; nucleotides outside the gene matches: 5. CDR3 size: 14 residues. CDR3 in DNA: TGTGCCAGCAGCAAGACAGGGGAAGATTCACCCCTCCACTTT. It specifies CASSKTGEDSPLHF.

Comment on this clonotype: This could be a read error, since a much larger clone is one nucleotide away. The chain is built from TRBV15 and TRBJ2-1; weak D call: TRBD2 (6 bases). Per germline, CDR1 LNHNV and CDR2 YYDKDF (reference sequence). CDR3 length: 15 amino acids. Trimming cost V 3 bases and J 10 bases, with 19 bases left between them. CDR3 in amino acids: CATSSHSTRGSEQFF. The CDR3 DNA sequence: TGTGCCACCAGCAGTCATTCAACCCGGGGGTCGGAGCAGTTCTTC.

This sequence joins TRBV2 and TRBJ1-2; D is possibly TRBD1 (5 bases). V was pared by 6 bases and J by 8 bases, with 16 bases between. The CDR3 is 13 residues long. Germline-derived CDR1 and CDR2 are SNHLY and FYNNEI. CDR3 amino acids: CASSTGTERGYTF. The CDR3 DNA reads TGTGCCAGCAGCACCGGGACGGAAAGGGGCTACACCTTC.

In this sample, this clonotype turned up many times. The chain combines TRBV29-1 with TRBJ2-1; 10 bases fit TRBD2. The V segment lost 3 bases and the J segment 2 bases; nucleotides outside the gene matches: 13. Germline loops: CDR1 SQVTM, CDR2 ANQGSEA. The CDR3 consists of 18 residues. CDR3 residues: CSVEQFGSGRIPYNEQFF. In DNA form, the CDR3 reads TGCAGCGTTGAGCAGTTTGGTAGCGGGAGGATTCCCTACAATGAGCAGTTCTTC.

CDR3 nucleotide sequence: TGTGCCAGCAGTTACTCGAGCAGCGGAGTGTACAATGAGCAGTACTTC. As protein: CASSYSSSGVYNEQYF. This chain joins TRBV6-5 and TRBJ2-1; maybe TRBD2 (5 bases). Matching the DNA end better, TRBJ2-7 makes the J call doubtful. Germline V CDR1 and CDR2: MNHEY, SVGAGI. This CDR3 has 16 residues.

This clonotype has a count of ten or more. The CDR3 DNA follows: TGTGCCAGCAGCCAAGTCGGCAATGAGCAGTTCTTC. It translates to CASSQVGNEQFF. The J gene is TRBJ2-1, the V gene TRBV3-1; D gene uncertain. CDR3 length: 12 residues. The ends were cut back, 1 base at V and 6 bases at J, with 4 bases in the middle. CDR1 is LGHDT, CDR2 YNNKEL, per germline (reference sequence).

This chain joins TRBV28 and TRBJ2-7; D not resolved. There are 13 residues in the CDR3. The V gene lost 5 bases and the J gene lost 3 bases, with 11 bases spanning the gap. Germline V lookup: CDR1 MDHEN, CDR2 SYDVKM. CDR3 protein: CASSPGRDYEQYV. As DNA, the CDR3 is TGTGCCAGCAGTCCCGGACGTGACTACGAGCAGTACGTC.

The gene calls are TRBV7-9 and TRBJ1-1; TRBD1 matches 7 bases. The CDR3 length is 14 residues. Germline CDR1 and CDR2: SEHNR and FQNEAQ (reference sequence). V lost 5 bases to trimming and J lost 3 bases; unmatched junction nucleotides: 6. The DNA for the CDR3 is TGTGCCAGCAGCCCCGGGACAGAGTACACTGAAGCTTTCTTT. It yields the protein CASSPGTEYTEAFF.

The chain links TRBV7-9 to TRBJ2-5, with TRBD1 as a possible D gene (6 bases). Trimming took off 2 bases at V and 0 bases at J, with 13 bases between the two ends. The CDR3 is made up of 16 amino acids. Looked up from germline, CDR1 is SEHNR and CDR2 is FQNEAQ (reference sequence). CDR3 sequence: CASSLRDTPYQETQYF. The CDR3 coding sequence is TGTGCCAGCAGCTTACGGGACACCCCGTACCAAGAGACCCAGTACTTC. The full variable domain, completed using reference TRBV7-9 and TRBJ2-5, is DTGVSQNPRHKITKRGQNVTFRCDPISEHNRLYWYRQTLGQGPEFLTYFQNEAQLEKSRLLSDRFSAERPKGSFSTLEIQRTEQGDSAMYLCASSLRDTPYQETQYFGPGTRLLVL.

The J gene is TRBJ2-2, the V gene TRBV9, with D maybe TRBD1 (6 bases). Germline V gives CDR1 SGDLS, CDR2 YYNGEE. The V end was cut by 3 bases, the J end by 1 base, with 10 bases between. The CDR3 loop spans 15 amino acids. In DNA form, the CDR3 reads TGTGCCAGCAGCGCGACAGGCCTGAACACCGGGGAGCTGTTTTTT. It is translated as CASSATGLNTGELFF.

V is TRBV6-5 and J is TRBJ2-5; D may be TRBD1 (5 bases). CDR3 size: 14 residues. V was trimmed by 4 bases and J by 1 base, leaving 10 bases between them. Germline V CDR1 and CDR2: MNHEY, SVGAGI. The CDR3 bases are TGTGCCAGCAGTTCCGACAGAGTCCAAGAGACCCAGTACTTC. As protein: CASSSDRVQETQYF.

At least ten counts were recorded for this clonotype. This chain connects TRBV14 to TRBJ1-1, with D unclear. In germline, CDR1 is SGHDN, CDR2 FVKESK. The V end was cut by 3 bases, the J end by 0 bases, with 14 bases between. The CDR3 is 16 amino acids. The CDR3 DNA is TGTGCCAGCAGCCAGACCCTTAGCCCCATGAACACTGAAGCTTTCTTT. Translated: CASSQTLSPMNTEAFF.

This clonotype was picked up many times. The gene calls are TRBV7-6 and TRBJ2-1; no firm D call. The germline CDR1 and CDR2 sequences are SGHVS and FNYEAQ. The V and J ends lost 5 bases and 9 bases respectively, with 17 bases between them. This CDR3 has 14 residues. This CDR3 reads CASSTGSFIGEQFF. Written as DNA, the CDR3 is TGTGCCAGCAGCACTGGGTCTTTTATCGGTGAGCAGTTCTTC.

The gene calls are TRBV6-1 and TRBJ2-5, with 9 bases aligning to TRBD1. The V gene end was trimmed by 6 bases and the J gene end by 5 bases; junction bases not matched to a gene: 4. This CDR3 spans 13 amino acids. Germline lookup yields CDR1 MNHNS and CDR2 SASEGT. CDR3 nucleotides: TGTGCCAGCAGACGGACAGGGGATGAGACCCAGTACTTC. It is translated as CASRRTGDETQYF.

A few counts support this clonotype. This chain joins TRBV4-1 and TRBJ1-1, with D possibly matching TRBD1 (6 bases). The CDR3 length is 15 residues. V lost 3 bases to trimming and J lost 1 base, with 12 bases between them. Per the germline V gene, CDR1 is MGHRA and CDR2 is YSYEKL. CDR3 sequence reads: CASSHSGVTNTEAFF. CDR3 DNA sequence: TGCGCCAGCAGCCACTCAGGGGTGACGAACACTGAAGCTTTCTTT.

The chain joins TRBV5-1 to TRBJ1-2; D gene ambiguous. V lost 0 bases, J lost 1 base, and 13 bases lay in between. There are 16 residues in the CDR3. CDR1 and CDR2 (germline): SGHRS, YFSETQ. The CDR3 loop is CASSLVVQTVNYGYTF. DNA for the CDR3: TGCGCCAGCAGCTTGGTTGTTCAGACCGTTAACTATGGCTACACCTTC. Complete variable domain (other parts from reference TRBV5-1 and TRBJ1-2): KAGVTQTPRYLIKTRGQQVTLSCSPISGHRSVSWYQQTPGQGLQFLFEYFSETQRNKGNFPGRFSGRQFSNSRSEMNVSTLELGDSALYLCASSLVVQTVNYGYTFGSGTRLTVV.

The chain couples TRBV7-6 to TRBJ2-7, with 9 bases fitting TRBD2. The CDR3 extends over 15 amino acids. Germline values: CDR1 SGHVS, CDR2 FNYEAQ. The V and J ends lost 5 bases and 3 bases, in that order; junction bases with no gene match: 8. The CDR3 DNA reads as TGTGCCAGCAGCCCGGGACTAGCCCTGATCTACGAGCAGTACTTC. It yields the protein CASSPGLALIYEQYF.

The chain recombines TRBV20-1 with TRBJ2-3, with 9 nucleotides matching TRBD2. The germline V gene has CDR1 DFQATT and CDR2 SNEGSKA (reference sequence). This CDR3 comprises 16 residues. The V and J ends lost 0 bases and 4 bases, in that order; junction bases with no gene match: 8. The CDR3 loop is CSARDPSGKGADTQYF. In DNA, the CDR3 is TGCAGTGCTAGAGACCCTAGCGGGAAGGGCGCAGATACGCAGTATTTT.

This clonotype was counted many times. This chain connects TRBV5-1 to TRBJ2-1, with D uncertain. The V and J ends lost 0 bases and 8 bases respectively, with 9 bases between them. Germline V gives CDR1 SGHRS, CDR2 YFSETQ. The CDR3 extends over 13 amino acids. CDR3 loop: CASSLGSFDEQFF. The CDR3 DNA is TGCGCCAGCAGCTTGGGATCCTTTGATGAGCAGTTCTTC. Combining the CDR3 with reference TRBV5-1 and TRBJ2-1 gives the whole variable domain KAGVTQTPRYLIKTRGQQVTLSCSPISGHRSVSWYQQTPGQGLQFLFEYFSETQRNKGNFPGRFSGRQFSNSRSEMNVSTLELGDSALYLCASSLGSFDEQFFGPGTRLTVL.

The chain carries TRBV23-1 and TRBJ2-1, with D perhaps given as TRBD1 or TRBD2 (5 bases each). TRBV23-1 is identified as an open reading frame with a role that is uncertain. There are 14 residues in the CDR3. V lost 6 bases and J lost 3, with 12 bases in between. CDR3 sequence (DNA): TGCGCCAGCAGACGAGTTGGGGGCTACAATGAGCAGTTCTTC. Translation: CASRRVGGYNEQFF.

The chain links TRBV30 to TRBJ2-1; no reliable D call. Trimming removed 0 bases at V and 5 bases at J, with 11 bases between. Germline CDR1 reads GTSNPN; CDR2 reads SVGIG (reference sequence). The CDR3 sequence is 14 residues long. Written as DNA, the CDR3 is TGTGCCTGGAGTGTGGAGTTCACTAACAATGAGCAGTTCTTC. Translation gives CAWSVEFTNNEQFF.

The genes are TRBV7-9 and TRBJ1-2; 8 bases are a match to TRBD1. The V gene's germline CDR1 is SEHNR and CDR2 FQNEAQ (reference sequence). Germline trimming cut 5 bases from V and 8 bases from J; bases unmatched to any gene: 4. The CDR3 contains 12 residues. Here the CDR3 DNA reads TGTGCCAGCAGCCAAACAGGGGGGGGCTACACCTTC. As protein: CASSQTGGGYTF.

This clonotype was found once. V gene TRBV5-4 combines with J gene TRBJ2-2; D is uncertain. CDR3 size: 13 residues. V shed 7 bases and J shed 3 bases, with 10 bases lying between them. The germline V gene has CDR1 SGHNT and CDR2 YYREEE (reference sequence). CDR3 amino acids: CASGPGYTGELFF. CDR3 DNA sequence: TGTGCCAGCGGCCCCGGTTACACCGGGGAGCTGTTTTTT.

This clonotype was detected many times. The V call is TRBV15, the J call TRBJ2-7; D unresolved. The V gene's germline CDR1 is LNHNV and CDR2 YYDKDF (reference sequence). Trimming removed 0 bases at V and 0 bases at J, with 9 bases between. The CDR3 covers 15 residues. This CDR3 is CATSRDPALSYEQYF. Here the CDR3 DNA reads TGTGCCACCAGCAGAGATCCCGCCCTCTCCTACGAGCAGTACTTC.

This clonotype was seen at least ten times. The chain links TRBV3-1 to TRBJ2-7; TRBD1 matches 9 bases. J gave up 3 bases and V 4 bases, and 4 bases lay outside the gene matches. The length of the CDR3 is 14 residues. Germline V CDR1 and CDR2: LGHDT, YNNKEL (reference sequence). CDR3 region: CASSLGTGNYEQYV. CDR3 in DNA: TGTGCCAGCAGCCTGGGGACAGGGAACTACGAGCAGTACGTC.

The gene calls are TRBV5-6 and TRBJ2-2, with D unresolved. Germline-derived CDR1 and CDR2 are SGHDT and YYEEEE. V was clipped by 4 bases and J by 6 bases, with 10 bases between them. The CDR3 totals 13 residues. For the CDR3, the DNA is TGTGCCAGCAGCCCCCTCGGCCCCGGGGAGCTGTTTTTT. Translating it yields CASSPLGPGELFF.

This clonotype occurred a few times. Here the CDR3 reads CSASNPSMFYEQYV. DNA of the CDR3: TGCAGTGCTAGTAACCCTAGCATGTTCTACGAGCAGTACGTC. The chain has TRBV20-1 and TRBJ2-7, with D possibly matching TRBD2 (5 bases). The CDR3 runs 14 residues. CDR1 and CDR2 (germline): DFQATT, SNEGSKA (reference sequence). V was cut by 3 bases and J by 3 bases, with 15 bases left in between.

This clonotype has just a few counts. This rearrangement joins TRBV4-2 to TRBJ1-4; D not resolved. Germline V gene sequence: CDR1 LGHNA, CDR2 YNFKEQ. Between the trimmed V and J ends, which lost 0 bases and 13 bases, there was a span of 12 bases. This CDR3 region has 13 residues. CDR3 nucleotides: TGTGCCAGCAGCCAAGATTCCGAAGGCCGACTGTTTTTT. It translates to CASSQDSEGRLFF.

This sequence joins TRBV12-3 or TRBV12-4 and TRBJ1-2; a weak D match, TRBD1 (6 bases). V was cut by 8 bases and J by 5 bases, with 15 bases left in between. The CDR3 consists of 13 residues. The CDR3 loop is CASGLRGGYGYTF. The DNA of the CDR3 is TGTGCCAGCGGGCTCAGGGGCGGATATGGCTACACCTTC.

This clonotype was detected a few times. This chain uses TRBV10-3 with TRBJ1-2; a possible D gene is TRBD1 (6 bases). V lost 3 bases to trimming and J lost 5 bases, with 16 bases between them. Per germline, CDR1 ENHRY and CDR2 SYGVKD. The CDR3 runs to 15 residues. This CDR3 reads CAISESGGAVYGYTF. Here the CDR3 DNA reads TGTGCCATCAGTGAATCTGGGGGGGCCGTATATGGCTACACCTTC.